This TCR beta chain was identified during a study of CD8 T cells in Susac syndrome. The study's findings and limits: The study conceded that relatively few individuals underwent its TCR sequencing and HLA analysis.

The multiple sclerosis controls were treatment-naive patients, and their relapsing-remitting disease was stable or active. Negative isolation yielded the CD8+ and CD4+ T cells, while FACS enriched the TEMRA cells. An amount of RNA that ranged from roughly 0.45 to 1 ug was reverse transcribed with random hexamers. By means of immunoSEQ multiplex PCR, TCR beta CDR3 spanning 54 Vbeta and 13 Jbeta underwent amplification. A single record per CDR3 protein comes from TCRdb applying MiXCR to the immunoSEQ multiplex PCR reads. The sample comprises under 200,000 distinct CDR3 sequences, roughly 95% of which are singletons, and less than 0.2% rests with the top ten. Worth noting for this clonotype: Its antigen is not known.

The germline gives CDR1 MNHEY, CDR2 SMNVEV (reference sequence). V lost 2 bases and J 7 bases, leaving 9 bases between the germline ends. CDR3 size: 13 residues. The rearrangement uses TRBV27 and TRBJ1-5; the D gene is possibly TRBD1 (5 bases). This receptor was taken from a human donor with multiple sclerosis. Sequencing used CD8+ T cells from PBMCs. The DNA for the CDR3 is TGTGCCAGCAGTTTACGCAGGGCCCAGCCCCAGCATTTT. Amino acids: CASSLRRAQPQHF.